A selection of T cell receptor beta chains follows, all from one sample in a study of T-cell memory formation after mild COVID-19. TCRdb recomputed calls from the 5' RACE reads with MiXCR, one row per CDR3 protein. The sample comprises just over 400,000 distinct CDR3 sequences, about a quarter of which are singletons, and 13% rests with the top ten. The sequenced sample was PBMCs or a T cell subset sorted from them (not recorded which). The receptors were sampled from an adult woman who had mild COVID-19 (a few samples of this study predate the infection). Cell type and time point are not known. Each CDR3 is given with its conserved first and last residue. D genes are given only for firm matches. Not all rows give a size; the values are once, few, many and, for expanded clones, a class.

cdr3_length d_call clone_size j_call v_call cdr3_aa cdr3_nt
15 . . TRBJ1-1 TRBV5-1 CASSLTRTGALEAFF TGCGCCAGCAGCTTGACTCGAACGGGAGCGCTTGAGGCTTTCTTT
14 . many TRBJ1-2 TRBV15 CATSRGRAGGGYTF TGTGCCACCAGCAGGGGACGGGCTGGCGGTGGCTACACCTTC
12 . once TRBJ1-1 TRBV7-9 CASSELGSEAFF TGTGCCAGCTCGGAGTTGGGCAGTGAAGCTTTCTTT
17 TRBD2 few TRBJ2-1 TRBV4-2 CASSLEGGLAGRNEQFF TGTGCCAGCAGTCTAGAGGGTGGACTAGCGGGAAGAAATGAGCAGTTCTTC
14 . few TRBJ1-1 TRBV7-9 CASSLGHQNTEAFF TGTGCCAGCAGCTTGGGACACCAGAACACTGAAGCTTTCTTT
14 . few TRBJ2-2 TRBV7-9 CASFGTDRTGELFF TGTGCCAGCTTCGGGACGGATCGCACCGGGGAGCTGTTTTTT
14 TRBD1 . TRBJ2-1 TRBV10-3 CAISVRQGADEQFF TGTGCCATCAGTGTCCGGCAGGGGGCGGATGAGCAGTTCTTC
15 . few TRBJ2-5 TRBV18 CASSPPAGYQETQYF TGTGCCAGCTCACCCCCGGCGGGGTACCAAGAGACCCAGTACTTC
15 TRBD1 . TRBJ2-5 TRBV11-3 CASSTRQGFKETQYF TGTGCCAGCAGCACCAGACAGGGTTTCAAAGAGACCCAGTACTTC
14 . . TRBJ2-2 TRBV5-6 CASSHTGNTGELFF TGTGCCAGCAGCCATACCGGGAACACCGGGGAGCTGTTTTTT
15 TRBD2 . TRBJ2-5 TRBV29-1 CSVEPYGGSGETQYF TGCAGCGTTGAACCCTACGGGGGGTCGGGAGAGACCCAGTACTTC
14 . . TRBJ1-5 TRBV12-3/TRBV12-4 CASSSGPGGQPQHF TGTGCCAGCAGTTCTGGGCCCGGAGGCCAGCCCCAGCATTTT
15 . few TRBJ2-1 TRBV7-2 CASSLRRDSYNEQFF TGTGCCAGCAGCTTAAGGCGGGACTCCTACAATGAGCAGTTCTTC
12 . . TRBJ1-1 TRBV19 CASSIFGNAAFF TGTGCCAGTAGTATCTTCGGGAATGCGGCTTTCTTT
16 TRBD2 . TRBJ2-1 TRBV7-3 CASSALAGGPGNEQFF TGTGCCAGCAGCGCCCTAGCGGGAGGGCCCGGTAATGAGCAGTTCTTC
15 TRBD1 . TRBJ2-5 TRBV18 CASSPGTGVIQTQYF TGTGCCAGCTCACCCGGGACAGGGGTGATCCAGACCCAGTACTTC
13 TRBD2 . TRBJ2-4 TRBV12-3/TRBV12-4 CATRWGGRDIQYF TGTGCCACCCGGTGGGGGGGGAGGGACATTCAGTACTTC
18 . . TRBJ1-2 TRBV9 CASSGQGHLSPGDYGYTF TGTGCCAGCAGCGGTCAGGGACACCTATCACCTGGGGACTATGGCTACACCTTC
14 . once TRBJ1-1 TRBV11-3 CASSLRGGLTEAFF TGTGCCAGCAGCCTTCGTGGAGGGTTAACTGAAGCTTTCTTT
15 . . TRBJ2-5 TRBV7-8 CASSLSSGGTETQYF TGTGCCAGCAGCTTGTCAAGCGGAGGGACAGAGACCCAGTACTTC
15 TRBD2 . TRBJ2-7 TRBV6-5 CASSSGTSGSMEQYF TGTGCCAGCAGCTCCGGGACTAGCGGTTCCATGGAGCAGTACTTC
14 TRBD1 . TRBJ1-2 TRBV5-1 CASSREGQVYGYTF TGCGCCAGCAGCAGAGAGGGACAGGTCTATGGCTACACCTTC
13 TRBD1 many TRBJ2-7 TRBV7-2 CASSPQGIGEQYF TGTGCCAGCAGCCCACAGGGGATTGGCGAGCAGTACTTC
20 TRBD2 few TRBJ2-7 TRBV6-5 CASSYWGPGLAGGAIYEQYF TGTGCCAGCAGTTATTGGGGGCCGGGACTAGCGGGAGGTGCCATCTACGAGCAGTACTTC
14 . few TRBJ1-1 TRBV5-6 CASSSITGSVEAFF TGTGCCAGCAGCTCGATCACGGGCTCCGTTGAAGCTTTCTTT
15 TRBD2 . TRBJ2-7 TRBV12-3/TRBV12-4 CASSFGKRDFYEQYF TGTGCCAGCAGTTTCGGCAAGCGGGATTTCTACGAGCAGTACTTC
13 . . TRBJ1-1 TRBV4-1 CASSQDMNTEAFF TGCGCCAGCAGCCAAGATATGAACACTGAAGCTTTCTTT
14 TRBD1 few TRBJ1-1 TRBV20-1 CSAQEDRVNTEAFF TGCAGTGCTCAAGAGGACAGGGTGAACACTGAAGCTTTCTTT
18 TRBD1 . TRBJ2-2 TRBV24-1 CATSDPLRGTVVGGELFF TGTGCCACCAGTGATCCTCTACGAGGGACAGTGGTCGGAGGGGAGCTGTTTTTT
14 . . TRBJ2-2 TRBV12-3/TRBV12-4 CASIKTANTGELFF TGTGCCAGCATTAAGACGGCGAACACCGGGGAGCTGTTTTTT
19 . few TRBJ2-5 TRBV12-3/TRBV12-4 CASSWPLASTDYFQETQYF TGTGCCAGCAGTTGGCCACTAGCCTCAACAGACTATTTCCAAGAGACCCAGTACTTC
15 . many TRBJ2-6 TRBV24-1 CATSDLSAGANVLTF TGTGCCACCAGTGATTTAAGCGCGGGGGCCAACGTCCTGACTTTC
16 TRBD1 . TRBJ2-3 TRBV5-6 CASSPWDRWGADTQYF TGTGCCAGCAGCCCATGGGACAGGTGGGGGGCAGATACGCAGTATTTT
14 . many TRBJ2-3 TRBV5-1 CASSSTGVTDTQYF TGCGCCAGCAGCTCGACAGGAGTCACAGATACGCAGTATTTT
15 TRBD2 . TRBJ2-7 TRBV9 CASSDPPAGGDEQYF TGTGCCAGCAGCGACCCCCCAGCGGGAGGGGACGAGCAGTACTTC
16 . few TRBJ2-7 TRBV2 CASSEASSNNPYEQYF TGTGCCAGCAGTGAAGCCTCGAGCAACAACCCCTACGAGCAGTACTTC
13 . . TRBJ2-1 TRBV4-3 CASSPYLDNEQFF TGCGCCAGCAGCCCCTACCTGGACAATGAGCAGTTCTTC
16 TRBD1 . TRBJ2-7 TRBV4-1 CASSRFPGQGSYEQYF TGCGCCAGCAGCCGATTCCCGGGACAGGGGAGCTACGAGCAGTACTTC
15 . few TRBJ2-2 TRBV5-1 CASSSAPGTTGELFF TGCGCCAGCAGCTCGGCCCCGGGTACAACCGGGGAGCTGTTTTTT
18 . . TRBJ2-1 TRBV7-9 CASSPPIRDRLFYNEQFF TGTGCCAGCAGCCCCCCTATTAGGGACCGATTGTTTTACAATGAGCAGTTCTTC
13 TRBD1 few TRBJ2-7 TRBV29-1 CSVVGTGFHEQYF TGCAGCGTTGTGGGGACAGGGTTCCACGAGCAGTACTTC
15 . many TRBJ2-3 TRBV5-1 CASSLGVAFTDTQYF TGCGCCAGCAGCCTAGGGGTAGCCTTCACAGATACGCAGTATTTT
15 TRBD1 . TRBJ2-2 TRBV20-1 CSATPGQGLSGELFF TGCAGTGCAACTCCGGGACAGGGCCTGTCCGGGGAGCTGTTTTTT
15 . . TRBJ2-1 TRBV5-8 CASSTGPSSYNEQFF TGTGCCAGCAGCACCGGACCAAGCTCCTACAATGAGCAGTTCTTC
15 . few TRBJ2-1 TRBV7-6 CASSLKVSGGDEQFF TGTGCCAGCAGCTTAAAAGTGTCCGGTGGGGATGAGCAGTTCTTC
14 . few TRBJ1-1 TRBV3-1 CASSLRVRNTEAFF TGTGCCAGCAGCCTCAGGGTGAGGAACACTGAAGCTTTCTTT
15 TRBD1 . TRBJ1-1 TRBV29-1 CSVDSTGGSNTEAFF TGCAGCGTCGATAGTACAGGGGGTTCGAACACTGAAGCTTTCTTT